These 5 T cell receptor beta chains share one sample of origin, sequenced in a study of early T cells in non-severe SARS-CoV-2 infection. TCRdb used MiXCR to reprocess the 5' RACE reads, holding one entry per CDR3 protein. Of around 77,000 distinct CDR3 sequences in the sample, roughly a tenth were seen once. The specimen comprised whole blood, sampled at baseline. All receptors derive from an adult who was a healthcare worker with PCR-confirmed SARS-CoV-2 infection or an uninfected control (not recorded which).

The chain joins TRBV3-1 to TRBJ1-5; no firm D call. In germline, CDR1 is LGHDT, CDR2 YNNKEL (reference sequence). V gave up 4 bases and J gave up 5 bases, with 9 bases separating them. CDR3 length: 13 residues. CDR3 sequence reads: CASSPYPYQPQHF. The CDR3 bases are TGTGCCAGCAGCCCCTACCCCTATCAGCCCCAGCATTTT.

On this clonotype: The junction departs from germline at one end; a sequencing error may be responsible. The chain is built from TRBV7-7 and TRBJ2-1; the D gene is possibly TRBD1 (6 bases). The CDR3 is made up of 16 amino acids. Per germline, CDR1 SSHAT and CDR2 FNYEAQ (reference sequence). DNA of the CDR3: TGTGCTAGCAGCCCGACAACAGGGAGCTCCTACAATGAGCAGTTCTTC. Translating it yields CASSPTTGSSYNEQFF.

This clonotype was picked up a small number of times. The V call is TRBV20-1, the J call TRBJ2-3; 7 bases align to TRBD2. CDR1 is DFQATT and CDR2 is SNEGSKA in the germline V gene (reference sequence). The CDR3 sequence is 15 residues long. With 6 bases clipped from V and 2 bases from J, the junction kept 11 bases outside the gene matches. The CDR3 region is CSAESRAGTTDTQYF. DNA of the CDR3: TGCAGTGCCGAATCAAGAGCGGGGACCACAGATACGCAGTATTTT.

In its sample, this clonotype was seen a few times. The CDR3 sequence: CASSGGQLYGYTF. The CDR3 DNA is TGTGCCAGCTCAGGGGGACAGCTCTATGGCTACACCTTC. This rearrangement joins TRBV18 to TRBJ1-2, with 7 bases that match TRBD1. Germline V CDR1 and CDR2: KGHSH, LQKENI. Trimming at V came to 5 bases and at J to 4 bases, leaving 4 bases not matched to a gene. The CDR3 has 13 amino acids. The whole variable domain, filled in from reference TRBV18 and TRBJ1-2, reads NAGVMQNPRHLVRRRGQEARLRCSPMKGHSHVYWYRQLPEEGLKFMVYLQKENIIDESGMPKERFSAEFPKEGPSILRIQQVVRGDSAAYFCASSGGQLYGYTFGSGTRLTVV.

This chain connects TRBV9 to TRBJ2-1; TRBD2 aligns across 8 bases. V shed 4 bases, J shed 4 bases, and the junction held 13 bases outside the gene matches. This CDR3 has 17 residues. CDR1 is SGDLS and CDR2 is YYNGEE in the germline V gene. The chain's CDR3 is CASSPRAGGEGYNEQFF. The CDR3 DNA follows: TGTGCCAGCAGCCCCCGGGCGGGGGGCGAGGGTTACAATGAGCAGTTCTTC.